The clone carrying this T cell receptor (beta chain) occurred a few times. The record originates from a study of T-cell reconstitution after alpha-beta-depleted transplantation in children. The length of the CDR3 is 14 residues. V was pared by 6 bases and J by 2 bases, with 4 bases of the junction left unmatched. Germline lookup yields CDR1 DFQATT and CDR2 SNEGSKA (reference sequence). TCRbeta library construction was performed incorporating unique molecular identifiers. Using its own MiXCR run on the PCR reads, TCRdb lists one record per CDR3 protein. The top ten hold over 5.5% of the sample, which has around 200,000 distinct CDR3 sequences, approximately 9.5% seen once.

This chain connects TRBV20-1 to TRBJ2-1; TRBD2 matches at 10 bases. Source: PBMCs from the stem cell graft donor, taken from the stem cell graft. The sequence was obtained from a human donor who donated a stem cell graft to a child with acute lymphoblastic leukemia. CDR3 coding DNA: TGCAGTGCGGATACTAGCGGGGCCTACAATGAGCAGTTCTTC. Protein: CSADTSGAYNEQFF.